This TCR beta chain is from a study of molecular identifiers for immune sequencing clone quantification. The wider study: In replicates, RNA taken from roughly 20,000 or 100,000 naive CD8 cells was divided five ways, and four portions underwent sequencing.

Source material for naive CD8 libraries was roughly 19,000 to 1,000,000 sorted cells, with 10%, 30% or 50% RNA. The CD8+CD4-CCR7+CD45RA+ phenotype defined the sorted naive CD8 T cells. This clonotype was recorded many times. The CDR3 contains 15 residues. The germline V and J ends were trimmed by 1 base and 3 bases, with 10 bases remaining between them. Germline CDR1 reads MGHRA; CDR2 reads YSYEKL. Previously published methods and listed TCR primers were used for the bulk TCR libraries. Via MiXCR, TCRdb re-called the PCR reads, giving one row per CDR3 protein. This sample has a few hundred thousand distinct CDR3 sequences; about a quarter occur once, and the top ten carry about 0.74%.

The sequence was collected from a human donor in good health. Some libraries in this study had Jurkat cell RNA spiked in. V and J are TRBV4-1 and TRBJ1-5, with a possible D match to TRBD1 (5 bases). The sequencing sample was made of naive CD8+ T cells from blood, with Jurkat cell RNA spiked in. Described subset: FACS-sorted CD8+CD4-CCR7+CD45RA+ naive T cells. CDR3 coding DNA: TGCGCCAGCAGCCAAGCTGAGGGGTTCAATCAGCCCCAGCATTTT. It specifies CASSQAEGFNQPQHF.